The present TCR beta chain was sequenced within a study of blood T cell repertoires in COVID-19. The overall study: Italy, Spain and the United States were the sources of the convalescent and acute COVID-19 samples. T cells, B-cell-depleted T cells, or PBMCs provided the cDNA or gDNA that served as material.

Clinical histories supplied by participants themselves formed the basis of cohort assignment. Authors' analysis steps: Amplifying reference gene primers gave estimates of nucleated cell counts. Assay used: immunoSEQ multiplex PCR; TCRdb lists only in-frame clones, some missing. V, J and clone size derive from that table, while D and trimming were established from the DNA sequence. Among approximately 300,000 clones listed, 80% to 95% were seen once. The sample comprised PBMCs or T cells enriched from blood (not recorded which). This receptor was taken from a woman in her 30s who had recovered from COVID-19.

The CDR3 nucleotides are TGTGCCAGCAGTCTAGGCAGGGGTCAGGGTAATGAAAAACTGTTTTTT. Amino acids: CASSLGRGQGNEKLFF. This chain joins TRBV11-2 and TRBJ1-4; D may be TRBD1 (6 bases). The V end lost 6 bases, the J end lost 4 bases, and 18 bases lay between the germline ends. This CDR3 is 16 amino acids long. Germline CDR1 reads SGHAT; CDR2 reads FQNNGV.